The 22 T cell receptor beta chains presented below share a single source sample, sequenced in a study of tumor-infiltrating lymphocytes in oesophageal squamous cell carcinoma. TCRdb called the PCR reads again in MiXCR, with one record for every CDR3 protein. In the table there are 16,000 or so distinct CDR3 sequences, roughly 47% of which are singletons. What was sequenced was esophageal tumor tissue. The source of these receptors is a male donor with esophageal squamous cell carcinoma.

The chain couples TRBV6-1 to TRBJ2-1, with D possibly called TRBD1 or TRBD2 (5 bases each). TRBJ2-5 explains the end of the DNA better; the J call may be wrong. The CDR3 sequence is 13 residues long. CDR1 is MNHNS and CDR2 is SASEGT in the germline V gene. Written as DNA, the CDR3 is TGTGCCAGCAGTGAAAGGGACCGGGAGACCCAGTACTTC. This sequence encodes CASSERDRETQYF.

V usage is TRBV6-1 and J usage is TRBJ1-4, with D possibly being TRBD1 (6 bases). This CDR3 is built from 13 residues. Trimming took off 7 bases at V and 10 bases at J, with 16 bases between the two ends. The V gene's germline CDR1 is MNHNS and CDR2 SASEGT. CDR3 sequence: CASMTGQGLKLFF. The CDR3 bases are TGTGCCAGCATGACAGGACAAGGGTTAAAACTGTTTTTT.

V usage is TRBV7-2 and J usage is TRBJ2-3; no firm D call. The germline V gene encodes CDR1 SGHTA and CDR2 FQGNSA. The CDR3 runs 16 residues. Trimming removed 5 bases from V and 5 bases from J, with 20 bases in between. The CDR3 nucleotides are TGTGCCAGCAGCCCCTCTTTACGGCTCTGGGGAGATACGCAGTATTTT. Amino acid sequence: CASSPSLRLWGDTQYF.

This clonotype is labeled medium-sized. The V call is TRBV6-6, the J call TRBJ2-1; 9 bases fit TRBD2. This CDR3 comprises 16 residues. Germline CDR1 reads MNHNY; CDR2 reads SVGAGI (reference sequence). V trimming: 1 base; J trimming: 4 bases; junction bases outside the gene matches: 5. The CDR3 DNA sequence: TGTGCCAGCAGTTACTTCGCGAGCGGGGGGTACAATGAGCAGTTCTTC. Translating gives CASSYFASGGYNEQFF.

There are many counts of this clonotype. The rearrangement uses TRBV5-5 and TRBJ1-1, with D maybe TRBD1 (6 bases). This CDR3 is 13 amino acids long. The V and J ends lost 0 bases and 11 bases respectively, with 14 bases between them. The germline CDR1 and CDR2 sequences are SGHKS and YYEKEE (reference sequence). The CDR3 bases are TGTGCCAGCAGCTTGGCCGTCAAGGGGGATGCTTTCTTT. It codes for CASSLAVKGDAFF.

This clonotype was recorded at least ten times. Possible read error: a much larger clone is one base away. V is TRBV27 and J is TRBJ2-1, with 9 bases aligning to TRBD1. The last part of the DNA fits TRBJ2-7 better; the J call may be wrong. Germline V gene sequence: CDR1 MNHEY, CDR2 SMNVEV (reference sequence). The length of the CDR3 is 15 residues. CDR3 sequence: CASSLGGQGYNEQYF. DNA of the CDR3: TGTGCCAGCAGTTTAGGGGGACAGGGCTACAATGAGCAGTACTTC.

This chain links TRBV12-3 or TRBV12-4 with TRBJ2-7, with 10 bases identical to TRBD1. Matching the DNA end better, TRBJ2-5 makes the J call doubtful. The CDR3 length is 15 residues. The CDR3 nucleotides read TGTGCCAGCAGACGGGACAGGGGTTTTCTAGAGACCCAGTACTTC. Protein sequence: CASRRDRGFLETQYF.

V is TRBV27 and J is TRBJ2-3; 7 bases line up with TRBD2. CDR3 size: 15 residues. Germline loops: CDR1 MNHEY, CDR2 SMNVEV (reference sequence). V shed 3 bases, J shed 2 bases, and the junction held 5 bases outside the gene matches. The DNA for the CDR3 is TGTGCCAGCAGTTTGTGGGAGGGCCACACAGATACGCAGTATTTT. Translating it yields CASSLWEGHTDTQYF.

This chain uses TRBV28 with TRBJ2-7; the match to TRBD2 covers 11 bases. The J call is uncertain, as TRBJ2-1 better fits the DNA end. The CDR3 spans 16 residues. CDR1 is MDHEN, CDR2 SYDVKM, per germline. This CDR3 is CASSLTGTSGSNEQFF. The CDR3 nucleotides are TGTGCCAGCAGTTTAACCGGGACTAGCGGATCCAATGAGCAGTTCTTC.

The chain joins TRBV10-1 to TRBJ2-3; no definite D call. Trimming took off 0 bases at V and 2 bases at J, with 6 bases between the two ends. The germline gives CDR1 WNHNN, CDR2 SYGVQD (reference sequence). The CDR3 totals 14 residues. CDR3 residues: CASSESQPTDTQYF. CDR3 DNA: TGCGCCAGCAGTGAGTCGCAGCCCACAGATACGCAGTATTTT.

This clonotype was found a few times. The chain joins TRBV7-4 to TRBJ2-1, with 13 bases identical to TRBD2. The J call may be mistaken, given a closer DNA end match to TRBJ2-7. The V gene's germline CDR1 is SGHVT and CDR2 SQSDAQ. The CDR3 extends over 18 amino acids. The CDR3 sequence is CASRGTSGKGNSYNEQYF. CDR3 DNA sequence: TGTGCCAGCAGAGGGACTAGCGGGAAGGGGAACTCCTACAATGAGCAGTACTTC.

DNA of the CDR3: TGTGCCAGCGGGGGGGACAATGAGCAGTTCTTC. This sequence encodes CASGGDNEQFF. This chain connects TRBV6-1 to TRBJ2-1; TRBD2 matches at 7 bases. The CDR3 sequence is 11 residues long. V lost 8 bases, J lost 5 bases, and 0 bases stayed unmatched. Germline V gene lookup returns CDR1 MNHNS and CDR2 SASEGT.

The chain employs TRBV11-2 and TRBJ2-3, with 8 positions matching TRBD2. The CDR3 contains 16 residues. V gave up 6 bases and J gave up 0 bases; unmatched junction bases: 8. Germline V gives CDR1 SGHAT, CDR2 FQNNGV. This chain's CDR3 is CASRGELAVSTDTQYF. In nucleotides, the CDR3 is TGTGCCAGCAGGGGGGAACTAGCGGTTAGCACAGATACGCAGTATTTT.

The chain joins TRBV7-2 to TRBJ2-2; 7 bases fit TRBD2. Germline V gives CDR1 SGHTA, CDR2 FQGNSA. The V segment lost 0 bases and the J segment 5 bases; nucleotides outside the gene matches: 3. The CDR3 has 15 amino acids. This CDR3 reads CASSLAGGKTGELFF. The DNA for the CDR3 is TGTGCCAGCAGCTTAGCGGGGGGGAAGACCGGGGAGCTGTTTTTT.

This clonotype was counted only a few times. The J gene is TRBJ2-7, the V gene TRBV28; maybe TRBD1 (5 bases). CDR3 length: 13 amino acids. Germline V gives CDR1 MDHEN, CDR2 SYDVKM. The ends were cut back, 7 bases at V and 0 bases at J, with 10 bases in the middle. Here the CDR3 reads CASTTGYSYEQYF. In DNA form, the CDR3 reads TGTGCCAGCACAACAGGTTACTCCTACGAGCAGTACTTC.

V is TRBV7-3 and J is TRBJ2-7, with 10 positions matching TRBD2. The J call may be in error: the DNA end matches TRBJ2-5 better. The CDR3 runs to 18 residues. Germline V gene sequence: CDR1 SGHTA, CDR2 FQGTGA. Here the CDR3 DNA reads TGTGCCAGCAGCTTAATCCCTAGCGGGGGCCGTGACCAAGAGACCCAGTACTTC. Protein: CASSLIPSGGRDQETQYF.

This clonotype was counted between two and nine times. This chain connects TRBV5-1 to TRBJ1-1; 9 bases line up with TRBD1. The trim removed 5 bases at V and 14 bases at J, leaving 16 bases unmatched. Germline CDR1 reads SGHRS; CDR2 reads YFSETQ. The CDR3 totals 14 residues. CDR3 DNA sequence: TGCGCCAGCAGATCGGACAGGGGAAATGGCGAGCAGTTCTTT. This codes for CASRSDRGNGEQFF.

The gene calls are TRBV6-6 and TRBJ2-5; D is ambiguous. The DNA end is more similar to TRBJ1-2, so the J call may be wrong. Germline CDR1 is MNHNY and CDR2 is SVGAGI (reference sequence). This CDR3 spans 13 amino acids. For the CDR3, the DNA is TGTGCCAGCAGTTACCAAGGGAACTATGGCTACACCTTC. This translates into CASSYQGNYGYTF.

This clonotype was observed many times. Here the CDR3 reads CASSLTTNSYEQYF. The CDR3 bases are TGTGCCAGCAGTCTGACCACCAACTCCTACGAGCAGTACTTC. The chain combines TRBV27 with TRBJ2-7, with D hard to call. CDR3 length: 14 amino acids. V lost 5 bases to trimming and J lost 0 bases, with 11 bases between them. The V gene's germline CDR1 is MNHEY and CDR2 SMNVEV (reference sequence).

This clonotype has just a few counts. The DNA is omitted, as the CDR3 cannot be located on it reliably, and the CDR3 follows TCRdb's listing. This rearrangement joins TRBV2 to TRBJ2-1; the table names TRBD2, a call not compared with the DNA. Germline values: CDR1 SNHLY, CDR2 FYNNEI. From its first to its last residue, the CDR3 has 16 amino acids. CDR3 residues: CASTQGGLQVWLHLRF.

This clonotype showed up just a few times. The chain recombines TRBV7-2 with TRBJ2-1, with TRBD1 matching over 7 bases. The J call could be wrong; TRBJ2-5 is a better fit for the DNA end. CDR3 length equals 14 residues. Germline V lookup: CDR1 SGHTA, CDR2 FQGNSA. This chain's CDR3 is CASSLGPGGETQYF. In nucleotides, the CDR3 is TGTGCCAGCAGCTTAGGCCCAGGGGGAGAGACCCAGTACTTC.

This clonotype came up a few times. The chain carries TRBV7-2 and TRBJ2-7, with 13 nucleotides matching TRBD2. Germline-derived CDR1 and CDR2 are SGHTA and FQGNSA. The CDR3 totals 14 residues. The trim removed 4 bases at V and 3 bases at J, leaving 0 bases unmatched. In DNA form, the CDR3 reads TGTGCCAGCAGCTGGACTAGCGGGAGCTACGAGCAGTACTTC. It translates to CASSWTSGSYEQYF. Full variable domain (remainder filled in from reference TRBV7-2 and TRBJ2-7): GAGVSQSPSNKVTEKGKDVELRCDPISGHTALYWYRQSLGQGLEFLIYFQGNSAPDKSGLPSDRFSAERTGGSVSTLTIQRTQQEDSAVYLCASSWTSGSYEQYFGPGTRLTVT.